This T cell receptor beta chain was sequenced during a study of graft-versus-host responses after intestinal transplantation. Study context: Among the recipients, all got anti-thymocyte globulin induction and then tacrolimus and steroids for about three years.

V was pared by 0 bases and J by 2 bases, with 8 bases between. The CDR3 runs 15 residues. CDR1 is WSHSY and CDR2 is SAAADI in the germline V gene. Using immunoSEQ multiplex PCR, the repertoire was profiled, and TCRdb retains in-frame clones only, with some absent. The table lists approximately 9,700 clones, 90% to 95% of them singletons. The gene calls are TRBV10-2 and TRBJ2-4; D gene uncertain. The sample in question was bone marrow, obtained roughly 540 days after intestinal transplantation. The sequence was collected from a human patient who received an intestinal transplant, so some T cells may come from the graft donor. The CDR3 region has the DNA TGCGCCAGCAGTGAGTCGATGGCTCCCAAAAACATTCAGTACTTC. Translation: CASSESMAPKNIQYF.